One sample yielded the 29 T cell receptor beta chains listed below, sequenced in a study of blood T cell repertoires in COVID-19. Assay: immunoSEQ multiplex PCR; the TCRdb copy retains only in-frame clones and omits some. The table shows about 200,000 clones, with about four fifths occurring only once. Sequencing used PBMCs or T cells enriched from blood (not recorded which). These receptors were taken from a woman in her twenties or thirties who had been exposed to COVID-19.

The J gene is TRBJ2-5, the V gene TRBV5-1, with 7 positions matching TRBD2. The V gene end was trimmed by 5 bases and the J gene end by 3 bases; junction bases not matched to a gene: 7. This CDR3 has 14 amino acids. Germline loops: CDR1 SGHRS, CDR2 YFSETQ. The CDR3: CASSSSGVKETQYF. DNA for the CDR3: TGCGCCAGCAGTTCCAGCGGGGTTAAAGAGACCCAGTACTTC.

This chain joins TRBV5-1 and TRBJ1-3, with 9 positions matching TRBD1. With 4 bases clipped from V and 2 bases from J, the junction kept 4 bases outside the gene matches. The CDR3 is made up of 15 amino acids. Germline V CDR1 and CDR2: SGHRS, YFSETQ. The chain's CDR3 is CASSVRQGAGNTIYF. Written as DNA, the CDR3 is TGCGCCAGCAGCGTACGACAGGGGGCTGGAAACACCATATATTTT.

The CDR3 sequence: CASATPKESSTNEKLFF. The CDR3 DNA reads as TGTGCCAGCGCCACCCCCAAGGAGAGTTCAACTAATGAAAAACTGTTTTTT. This chain uses TRBV9 with TRBJ1-4; D is ambiguous. CDR1 is SGDLS, CDR2 YYNGEE, per germline. This CDR3 has 17 residues. V lost 7 bases to trimming and J lost 0 bases, with 19 bases between them.

CDR3 in DNA: TGTGCCAGCAGCTTTGTAGCAGGCACAGATACGCAGTATTTT. This sequence encodes CASSFVAGTDTQYF. The chain recombines TRBV9 with TRBJ2-3; D gene ambiguous. Germline V gene lookup returns CDR1 SGDLS and CDR2 YYNGEE. Trimming cost V 4 bases and J 1 base, with 10 bases left between them. This CDR3 region has 14 residues.

V gene TRBV6-5 combines with J gene TRBJ1-4, with D possibly TRBD1 on 6 matching bases. The CDR3 is 16 residues long. Germline V lookup: CDR1 MNHEY, CDR2 SVGAGI. Trimming left V 0 bases short and J 5 bases short, with 13 bases between. The CDR3 loop reads CASSYSGLQGNEKLFF. DNA for the CDR3: TGTGCCAGCAGTTACTCAGGTCTTCAGGGGAATGAAAAACTGTTTTTT.

This clone was seen only a few times. V and J are TRBV18 and TRBJ2-1; TRBD2 agrees at 11 bases. CDR1 and CDR2 (germline): KGHSH, LQKENI. The ends lost 5 bases at V and 7 bases at J; junction bases unmatched: 7. The CDR3 runs to 15 residues. The CDR3 here is CASSISGGVRNEQFF. The CDR3 region has the DNA TGTGCCAGCTCAATTAGCGGGGGGGTACGGAATGAGCAGTTCTTC.

The V call is TRBV15, the J call TRBJ1-4, with unresolved D. Trimming shortened V by 0 bases and J by 7 bases, and 12 bases separated the two germline ends. The germline gives CDR1 LNHNV, CDR2 YYDKDF (reference sequence). The CDR3 is 15 amino acids. The CDR3 nucleotides are TGTGCCACCAGCAGAGATTTCGGGGATACTGAAAAACTGTTTTTT. This sequence encodes CATSRDFGDTEKLFF.

In this sample, this clone turned up once. The J gene is TRBJ1-1, the V gene TRBV9; no definite D call. Trimming pared 0 bases from V and 5 bases from J, leaving 8 bases between. The germline CDR1 and CDR2 sequences are SGDLS and YYNGEE. The CDR3 totals 13 residues. CDR3 bases: TGTGCCAGCAGCGTAGGAGGGTTTACTGAAGCTTTCTTT. Its translation: CASSVGGFTEAFF.

The V call is TRBV19, the J call TRBJ1-1; 7 bases match TRBD1. Unmatched junction bases numbered 6, after V lost 11 bases and J lost 0 bases. The V gene's germline CDR1 is LNHDA and CDR2 SQIVND (reference sequence). This CDR3 has 13 residues. The CDR3 protein is CAGGQSLNTEAFF. CDR3 sequence (DNA): TGTGCCGGGGGACAGAGCCTGAACACTGAAGCTTTCTTT.

This rearrangement joins TRBV19 to TRBJ2-3, with 7 bases identical to TRBD2. V was clipped by 1 base and J by 2 bases; unmatched bases: 9. Looked up from germline, CDR1 is LNHDA and CDR2 is SQIVND (reference sequence). The CDR3 length is 17 residues. CDR3 amino acids: CASSIVESGEVTDTQYF. The CDR3 nucleotides are TGTGCCAGTAGTATAGTAGAGAGCGGGGAGGTCACAGATACGCAGTATTTT.

The chain carries TRBV20-1 and TRBJ2-1, with D hard to call. Germline assignment: CDR1 DFQATT and CDR2 SNEGSKA (reference sequence). There are 17 residues in the CDR3. V gave up 3 bases and J gave up 3 bases, with 21 bases separating them. The CDR3 DNA is TGCAGTGCTAGTAGTTCACTGGTGTCTAAAAACTACAATGAGCAGTTCTTC. Translating gives CSASSSLVSKNYNEQFF.

The V gene is TRBV19, the J gene TRBJ1-2, with D perhaps matching TRBD1 (5 bases). This CDR3 region has 11 residues. Trimming cost V 4 bases and J 8 bases, with 8 bases left between them. Germline CDR1 is LNHDA and CDR2 is SQIVND (reference sequence). The CDR3 sequence: CASSTGLGYTF. The CDR3 DNA reads TGTGCCAGTAGTACAGGGTTGGGCTACACCTTC.

The chain is built from TRBV2 and TRBJ2-1; D is undetermined. The CDR3 is 12 amino acids. Germline loops: CDR1 SNHLY, CDR2 FYNNEI. Trimming removed 1 base from V and 8 bases from J, with 6 bases in between. The CDR3, as DNA: TGTGCCAGCAGTGAAGTGTATGATGAGCAGTTCTTC. Translating it yields CASSEVYDEQFF. The full variable domain, its missing parts supplied by reference TRBV2 and TRBJ2-1, is EPEVTQTPSHQVTQMGQEVILRCVPISNHLYFYWYRQILGQKVEFLVSFYNNEISEKSEIFDDQFSVERPDGSNFTLKIRSTKLEDSAMYFCASSEVYDEQFFGPGTRLTVL.

The V gene is TRBV7-8, the J gene TRBJ1-5, with 7 bases identical to TRBD1. Germline CDR1 is SGHVS and CDR2 is FQNEAQ. The CDR3 has 14 amino acids. With 4 bases clipped from V and 2 bases from J, the junction kept 2 bases outside the gene matches. The CDR3 region has the DNA TGTGCCAGCAGCTACAGGGGCGGCAATCAGCCCCAGCATTTT. Translated, it gives CASSYRGGNQPQHF. Filled out from reference TRBV7-8 and TRBJ1-5, the complete variable domain reads GAGVSQSPRYKVAKRGQDVALRCDPISGHVSLFWYQQALGQGPEFLTYFQNEAQLDKSGLPSDRFFAERPEGSVSTLKIQRTQQEDSAVYLCASSYRGGNQPQHFGDGTRLSIL.

The chain couples TRBV6-5 to TRBJ2-5; 7 bases line up with TRBD2. The V gene's germline CDR1 is MNHEY and CDR2 SVGAGI. The CDR3 is 13 amino acids. V shed 5 bases, J shed 7 bases, and the junction held 7 bases outside the gene matches. This CDR3 is CASSKPGGSTQYF. The CDR3 coding sequence is TGTGCCAGCAGTAAACCGGGAGGATCGACCCAGTACTTC.

This clone was counted once. The chain couples TRBV11-2 to TRBJ1-3; TRBD1 might be the D (5 bases). The CDR3 contains 12 residues. V dropped 1 base and J dropped 7 bases, with 5 bases sitting between them. CDR1 and CDR2 (germline): SGHAT, FQNNGV. For the CDR3, the DNA is TGTGCCAGCAGCTTAGCAGGGAACACCATATATTTT. Translating gives CASSLAGNTIYF.

The table lists this clone with a few counts. J is TRBJ1-2 and V is TRBV6-5; possibly TRBD1 for D (6 bases). CDR1 MNHEY and CDR2 SVGAGI come from the germline V gene. Trimming took 0 bases from V and 4 from J, leaving 9 bases between them. CDR3 length equals 14 residues. CDR3 protein: CASSYSLDSYGYTF. The CDR3 coding sequence is TGTGCCAGCAGTTACTCGTTGGACAGCTATGGCTACACCTTC.

Here the CDR3 DNA reads TGTGCCAGCAGCTTGGAGAGGGCGGTCACTGAAGCTTTCTTT. Its translation is CASSLERAVTEAFF. The V and J genes are TRBV5-4 and TRBJ1-1; D is ambiguous. Per germline, CDR1 SGHNT and CDR2 YYREEE (reference sequence). V lost 0 bases and J 4 bases, leaving 10 bases between the germline ends. CDR3 length: 14 residues.

This sequence joins TRBV2 and TRBJ2-2; 9 bases line up with TRBD2. The CDR3 loop spans 16 amino acids. Germline trimming cut 6 bases from V and 1 base from J; bases unmatched to any gene: 6. Germline CDR1 SNHLY, CDR2 FYNNEI. CDR3 region: CASRDLAGVNTGELFF. CDR3 bases: TGTGCCAGCAGGGATTTAGCGGGGGTGAACACCGGGGAGCTGTTTTTT.

V and J are TRBV19 and TRBJ2-3; D gene uncertain. The CDR3 is 12 amino acids. Germline CDR1 LNHDA, CDR2 SQIVND (reference sequence). The V gene lost 5 bases and the J gene lost 6 bases, with 9 bases spanning the gap. CDR3 sequence reads: CASSSAADTQYF. The CDR3 nucleotides are TGTGCCAGTAGTTCGGCAGCGGATACGCAGTATTTT.

The rearrangement joins TRBV29-1 to TRBJ1-2; D is uncertain. This CDR3 has 15 amino acids. Germline V gene sequence: CDR1 SQVTM, CDR2 ANQGSEA. The germline V and J ends were trimmed by 6 bases and 4 bases, with 21 bases remaining between them. Here the CDR3 DNA reads TGCAGCGTCAGTCCCACGCTTGGTATATTCTATGGCTACACCTTC. Translation: CSVSPTLGIFYGYTF. The full variable domain, rest sourced from reference TRBV29-1 and TRBJ1-2, is SAVISQKPSRDICQRGTSLTIQCQVDSQVTMMFWYRQQPGQSLTLIATANQGSEATYESGFVIDKFPISRPNLTFSTLTVSNMSPEDSSIYLCSVSPTLGIFYGYTFGSGTRLTVV.

The gene calls are TRBV2 and TRBJ1-1; D remains ambiguous. Between the trimmed V and J ends, which lost 1 base and 1 base, there was a span of 13 bases. There are 16 residues in the CDR3. CDR1 and CDR2 from the germline V gene are SNHLY and FYNNEI. The CDR3 here is CASSEERTVQNTEAFF. CDR3 sequence (DNA): TGTGCCAGCAGTGAAGAAAGGACTGTCCAGAACACTGAAGCTTTCTTT.

This clone turned up a few times. V gene TRBV10-1 combines with J gene TRBJ1-1; a weak D match, TRBD1 (5 bases). This CDR3 is built from 14 residues. Trimming removed 3 bases at V and 4 bases at J, with 12 bases between. Germline CDR1 WNHNN, CDR2 SYGVQD (reference sequence). CDR3 sequence reads: CASSDFRVGTEAFF. Here the CDR3 DNA reads TGCGCCAGCAGTGACTTCAGGGTAGGCACTGAAGCTTTCTTT.

Here the CDR3 reads CASKTGTDNSPLHF. CDR3 nucleotide sequence: TGTGCCAGTAAAACAGGCACCGATAATTCACCCCTCCACTTT. The chain has TRBV19 and TRBJ1-6; TRBD1 is a possible D gene (5 bases). Germline values: CDR1 LNHDA, CDR2 SQIVND (reference sequence). The CDR3 is 14 residues long. Trimming shortened V by 7 bases and J by 5 bases, and 12 bases separated the two germline ends.

The CDR3 loop is CAISESGGFGEQYF. CDR3 in DNA: TGTGCCATCAGTGAGTCAGGGGGCTTCGGGGAGCAGTACTTC. This sequence joins TRBV10-3 and TRBJ2-7, with TRBD1 matching over 7 bases. Trimming took 0 bases from V and 7 from J; bases not matched to a gene: 6. Germline CDR1 and CDR2: ENHRY and SYGVKD. CDR3 length: 14 residues.

The genes are TRBV2 and TRBJ2-5, with TRBD2 matching 8 bases. CDR1 SNHLY and CDR2 FYNNEI come from the germline V gene. V was clipped by 10 bases and J by 3 bases; unmatched bases: 7. CDR3 length: 13 residues. The chain's CDR3 is CATERGSKETQYF. CDR3 sequence (DNA): TGTGCCACCGAGCGGGGGAGTAAAGAGACCCAGTACTTC.

CDR3 sequence: CASSLRPDRGGRYGYTF. In nucleotides, the CDR3 is TGTGCCAGCAGCCTAAGGCCGGACAGGGGGGGGAGGTATGGCTACACCTTC. The chain carries TRBV27 and TRBJ1-2; TRBD1 agrees at 10 bases. The germline V gene encodes CDR1 MNHEY and CDR2 SMNVEV (reference sequence). The junction had 15 bases not matched to a gene; V was cut back by 6 bases and J by 5 bases. The CDR3 contains 17 residues.

The J gene is TRBJ1-6, the V gene TRBV3-1 (or the pseudogene TRBV3-2); D is ambiguous. The CDR3 has 12 residues. Germline-derived CDR1 and CDR2 are LGHDT and YNNKEL (reference sequence). Trimming took 8 bases from V and 7 from J, leaving 9 bases between them. CDR3 amino acids: CASARSNSPLHF. CDR3 bases: TGTGCCAGCGCGCGGTCCAATTCACCCCTCCACTTT.

The chain links TRBV11-2 to TRBJ2-6; tentatively, D is TRBD1 (5 bases). This CDR3 comprises 15 residues. Germline assignment: CDR1 SGHAT and CDR2 FQNNGV. The ends were cut back, 0 bases at V and 2 bases at J, with 5 bases in the middle. The CDR3 DNA is TGTGCCAGCAGCTTAGACAGGGCTGGGGCCAACGTCCTGACTTTC. This translates into CASSLDRAGANVLTF.